The clone carrying this TCR beta chain appeared a single time. These data are taken from a study of patients and donors after allogeneic stem cell transplantation. V shed 4 bases, J shed 6 bases, and the junction held 13 bases outside the gene matches. This CDR3 comprises 16 residues. Germline values: CDR1 MDHEN, CDR2 SYDVKM. TCRdb used MiXCR to reprocess the RT-PCR reads, holding one entry per CDR3 protein. Of 110,000 or so distinct CDR3 sequences listed, 35% to 45% are singletons. The chain employs TRBV28 and TRBJ2-7; the match to TRBD1 covers 9 bases. The sample consisted of blood, either unsorted or a sorted T cell fraction (not recorded which). This sequence originates from a human donor who was either an allogeneic HSCT recipient or a stem cell or donor lymphocyte infusion donor (not recorded which). It is not recorded whose cells these are; they may come from a transplant donor. The CDR3 DNA follows: TGTGCCAGCAGTTACCAACCGGGACAGGGCTCTCTCGAGCAGTACTTC. This codes for CASSYQPGQGSLEQYF.